What follows are 26 T cell receptor beta chains derived from one specimen sequenced in a study of PD-1 blockade in classical Hodgkin lymphoma. Profiling relied on immunoSEQ multiplex PCR, and the TCRdb table lists in-frame clones only, not all of them. The table shows 21,000 or so clones, with 85% to 90% occurring only once. Stated time point: cycle 4 day 1 (C4D1), after more than five weeks of nivolumab. Every patient relapsed after autologous stem cell transplantation, and brentuximab vedotin exposure varied. The sequencing used peripheral blood mononuclear cells (PBMCs), collected before the fourth cycle of nivolumab. These receptors all come from a human donor with classical Hodgkin lymphoma.

The chain has TRBV7-2 and TRBJ2-6; 7 bases line up with TRBD2. Germline CDR1 and CDR2: SGHTA and FQGNSA. With 6 bases clipped from V and 2 bases from J, the junction kept 4 bases outside the gene matches. The CDR3 length is 15 residues. In nucleotides, the CDR3 is TGTGCCAGCAGGCTGGGGGGGACTGGGGCCAACGTCCTGACTTTC. Protein sequence: CASRLGGTGANVLTF.

This clone has a handful of counts. The V and J genes are TRBV19 and TRBJ1-4; TRBD1 matches at 8 bases. Unmatched junction bases numbered 13, after V lost 9 bases and J lost 4 bases. Germline CDR1 LNHDA, CDR2 SQIVND (reference sequence). This CDR3 contains 16 residues. CDR3 coding DNA: TGTGCCAGCACCGACAGGGGAAGAAGGGATAATGAAAAACTGTTTTTT. Residues: CASTDRGRRDNEKLFF.

V and J are TRBV4-1 and TRBJ2-3; TRBD2 agrees at 8 bases. Germline V gives CDR1 MGHRA, CDR2 YSYEKL. The CDR3 sequence is 16 residues long. J gave up 11 bases and V 0 bases, and 13 bases lay outside the gene matches. The CDR3 DNA sequence: TGCGCCAGCAGCCAAGATCGGGATGGGCAGCGGGGGAAGCAGTATTTT. Its translation is CASSQDRDGQRGKQYF.

This chain uses TRBV29-1 with TRBJ1-1, with TRBD1 as a possible D gene (5 bases). CDR3 length: 11 residues. Trimming left V 6 bases short and J 7 bases short, with 12 bases between. Germline V gene data show CDR1 as SQVTM and CDR2 as ANQGSEA. The CDR3 here is CSVVRQYEAFF. In nucleotides, the CDR3 is TGCAGCGTCGTCCGACAGTATGAAGCTTTCTTT.

V gene TRBV6-5 combines with J gene TRBJ1-2; the D is unclear. V lost 0 bases and J lost 4, with 15 bases in between. The CDR3 runs to 16 residues. Germline lookup yields CDR1 MNHEY and CDR2 SVGAGI. For the CDR3, the DNA is TGTGCCAGCAGTTACTCGGAGACGGGGTTCGGCTATGGCTACACCTTC. Protein product: CASSYSETGFGYGYTF.

The J gene is TRBJ1-2, the V gene TRBV6-5; D unresolved. The CDR3 is 14 residues long. Germline CDR1 and CDR2: MNHEY and SVGAGI. The V and J ends lost 2 bases and 4 bases respectively, with 11 bases between them. The CDR3 bases are TGTGCCAGCAGTTACGGAAATATTGGCTATGGCTACACCTTC. This encodes CASSYGNIGYGYTF.

V usage is TRBV5-4 and J usage is TRBJ2-3, with D perhaps TRBD1 or TRBD2 (5 bases each). The germline V and J ends were trimmed by 7 bases and 1 base, with 13 bases remaining between them. CDR3 length: 14 residues. Per germline, CDR1 SGHNT and CDR2 YYREEE (reference sequence). CDR3 bases: TGTGCCAGCCCCGGGCTGGGGGGCACAGATACGCAGTATTTT. This codes for CASPGLGGTDTQYF.

This clone was counted a few times. The chain employs TRBV30 and TRBJ1-4, with D possibly being TRBD1 (6 bases). In germline, CDR1 is GTSNPN, CDR2 SVGIG (reference sequence). Trimming took 3 bases from V and 6 from J, leaving 17 bases between them. This CDR3 comprises 15 residues. Here the CDR3 reads CAWRDIFQGHEKLFF. In nucleotides, the CDR3 is TGTGCCTGGAGGGACATTTTCCAGGGGCATGAAAAACTGTTTTTT.

The chain is built from TRBV7-8 and TRBJ2-7, with TRBD2 identical over 7 bases. J was trimmed by 0 bases and V by 3 bases; bases with no gene match: 5. From germline, CDR1 is SGHVS and CDR2 FQNEAQ. This CDR3 comprises 15 residues. The CDR3 loop is CASSFITGGSYEQYF. The CDR3 nucleotides are TGTGCCAGCAGCTTCATAACGGGAGGCTCCTACGAGCAGTACTTC.

This rearrangement joins TRBV30 to TRBJ2-2; 7 bases fit TRBD1. Germline V gene sequence: CDR1 GTSNPN, CDR2 SVGIG (reference sequence). J was trimmed by 4 bases and V by 4 bases; bases with no gene match: 6. The CDR3 has 14 residues. This CDR3 reads CAWTGGWGTGELFF. For the CDR3, the DNA is TGTGCCTGGACAGGGGGTTGGGGCACCGGGGAGCTGTTTTTT.

V and J are TRBV4-2 and TRBJ2-1, with D perhaps given as TRBD1 or TRBD2 (5 bases each). The V end was cut by 1 base, the J end by 10 bases, with 14 bases between. The CDR3 totals 14 residues. CDR1 is LGHNA and CDR2 is YNFKEQ in the germline V gene. The CDR3 bases are TGTGCCAGCAGCCAAGTGCCGGGGCATGAGGAGCAGTTCTTC. Amino acids: CASSQVPGHEEQFF.

The V gene is TRBV29-1, the J gene TRBJ2-5, with D perhaps given as TRBD1 or TRBD2 (5 bases each). The CDR3 sequence is 12 residues long. The germline V gene has CDR1 SQVTM and CDR2 ANQGSEA. V gave up 5 bases and J gave up 1 base, with 8 bases separating them. CDR3 bases: TGCAGCGTTCCCGGGACCCAAGAGACCCAGTACTTC. Its protein is CSVPGTQETQYF.

This chain uses TRBV19 with TRBJ2-5, with 11 nucleotides matching TRBD1. This CDR3 spans 15 amino acids. Germline CDR1 is LNHDA and CDR2 is SQIVND (reference sequence). The junction had 7 bases not matched to a gene; V was cut back by 6 bases and J by 4 bases. The CDR3 DNA follows: TGTGCCAGTAGCTCGGGACAGGGGGTCACAGAGACCCAGTACTTC. It specifies CASSSGQGVTETQYF.

The gene calls are TRBV18 and TRBJ1-5; D ambiguous. CDR3 size: 14 residues. Germline V gives CDR1 KGHSH, CDR2 LQKENI. The V and J ends lost 6 bases and 1 base respectively, with 10 bases between them. In nucleotides, the CDR3 is TGTGCCAGCTCGCTCGAGCACAGCAATCAGCCCCAGCATTTT. This sequence encodes CASSLEHSNQPQHF.

The chain joins TRBV18 to TRBJ2-3; 14 bases agree with TRBD2. V shed 3 bases, J shed 5 bases, and the junction held 1 base outside the gene matches. Per germline, CDR1 KGHSH and CDR2 LQKENI. The CDR3 is 15 residues long. The DNA of the CDR3 is TGTGCCAGCTCACCTGGGACTAGCGGGGGAGATACGCAGTATTTT. It is translated as CASSPGTSGGDTQYF.

The V and J genes are TRBV4-2 and TRBJ2-7; possible D gene TRBD1, 6 bases. The CDR3 contains 13 residues. V lost 0 bases and J lost 9, with 12 bases in between. The germline CDR1 and CDR2 sequences are LGHNA and YNFKEQ. The CDR3 here is CASSQDTGSTQYF. The CDR3 DNA is TGTGCCAGCAGCCAAGACACAGGGAGTACGCAGTACTTC.

The chain couples TRBV10-1 to TRBJ2-7, with 10 bases that match TRBD2. V was clipped by 11 bases and J by 3 bases; unmatched bases: 7. Germline assignment: CDR1 WNHNN and CDR2 SYGVQD (reference sequence). This CDR3 region has 13 residues. The CDR3 DNA sequence: TGCGCCTTGGGACTAGCGAGATACTACGAGCAGTACTTC. Translation: CALGLARYYEQYF.

The V gene is TRBV2, the J gene TRBJ2-2, with D possibly matching TRBD2 (6 bases). Between the trimmed V and J ends, which lost 4 bases and 7 bases, there was a span of 13 bases. The CDR3 is 14 residues long. Germline loops: CDR1 SNHLY, CDR2 FYNNEI. CDR3 in amino acids: CASSAKGGRGELFF. CDR3 nucleotides: TGTGCCAGCAGTGCCAAAGGAGGGCGCGGGGAGCTGTTTTTT.

V gene TRBV5-4 combines with J gene TRBJ2-1; D uncertain. The CDR3 totals 16 residues. Germline V lookup: CDR1 SGHNT, CDR2 YYREEE (reference sequence). Deletions cut 6 bases from V and 8 bases from J, with 24 bases between. CDR3 DNA: TGTGCCAGCATATTCGCGGAGCAGGCCAAGAGGTATGAGCAGTTCTTC. It encodes CASIFAEQAKRYEQFF.

CDR3 bases: TGCGCCAGCAGCTGGCTTTGGCGGGAGGCGGCAGATACGCAGTATTTT. This encodes CASSWLWREAADTQYF. The chain is built from TRBV5-1 and TRBJ2-3; 8 bases are a match to TRBD2. Germline V gene sequence: CDR1 SGHRS, CDR2 YFSETQ. The CDR3 extends over 16 amino acids. The trim removed 3 bases at V and 4 bases at J, leaving 10 bases unmatched.

The chain is built from TRBV7-9 and TRBJ1-3; no firm D call. With 1 base removed from V and 2 bases from J, the gap between germline ends came to 12 bases. Germline loops: CDR1 SEHNR, CDR2 FQNEAQ (reference sequence). This CDR3 has 16 residues. The CDR3 sequence is CASSLVGRQAGNTIYF. In nucleotides, the CDR3 is TGTGCCAGCAGCTTAGTAGGCCGACAAGCTGGAAACACCATATATTTT.

This chain links TRBV9 with TRBJ2-7; the match to TRBD1 covers 8 bases. Germline CDR1 is SGDLS and CDR2 is YYNGEE. This CDR3 has 14 amino acids. Unmatched junction bases numbered 8, after V lost 2 bases and J lost 7 bases. CDR3 in amino acids: CASSVRQGAGEQYF. The CDR3 DNA sequence: TGTGCCAGCAGCGTCCGGCAGGGGGCCGGGGAGCAGTACTTC.

The DNA for the CDR3 is TGTGCCAGCAGCGTTGGAGGGCTGGTCACTGAAGCTTTCTTT. Residues: CASSVGGLVTEAFF. The chain couples TRBV9 to TRBJ1-1; D gene ambiguous. V shed 2 bases and J shed 4 bases, with 12 bases lying between them. This CDR3 contains 14 residues. Germline V CDR1 and CDR2: SGDLS, YYNGEE.

V and J are TRBV11-2 and TRBJ2-1; a possible D gene is TRBD2 (5 bases). V shed 5 bases and J shed 1 base, with 15 bases lying between them. The CDR3 runs 16 residues. The germline V gene encodes CDR1 SGHAT and CDR2 FQNNGV. The CDR3 bases are TGTGCCAGCAGCACCCCAGAGGGAAGATCCTACAATGAGCAGTTCTTC. This codes for CASSTPEGRSYNEQFF. The variable domain in full, with the rest retrieved from reference TRBV11-2 and TRBJ2-1, is EAGVAQSPRYKIIEKRQSVAFWCNPISGHATLYWYQQILGQGPKLLIQFQNNGVVDDSQLPKDRFSAERLKGVDSTLKIQPAKLEDSAVYLCASSTPEGRSYNEQFFGPGTRLTVL.

The CDR3 sequence: CASSPDRTSGRGSLDTQYF. The CDR3 nucleotides are TGTGCCAGCTCACCTGACAGGACTAGCGGGAGAGGGTCCTTAGATACGCAGTATTTT. The gene calls are TRBV18 and TRBJ2-3; TRBD2 matches 13 bases. This CDR3 region has 19 residues. The germline gives CDR1 KGHSH, CDR2 LQKENI. V was pared by 3 bases and J by 5 bases, with 14 bases of the junction left unmatched.

The rearrangement joins TRBV9 to TRBJ2-3; D unclear. The CDR3 sequence is 14 residues long. Germline-derived CDR1 and CDR2 are SGDLS and YYNGEE. The ends were cut back, 2 bases at V and 0 bases at J, with 7 bases in the middle. The chain's CDR3 is CASSVTTSTDTQYF. The CDR3 DNA is TGTGCCAGCAGCGTTACTACTAGCACAGATACGCAGTATTTT.